Below are 15 T cell receptor beta chains sequenced from a single sample in a study of blood T cells in healthy people across ages. It was with a sample-barcoded 5' primer and a J-beta primer mix that a second PCR of roughly 7 to 11 cycles was run. MiXCR, run by TCRdb on the 5' RACE reads, gives a single entry per CDR3 protein. The table records 650,000 to 800,000 distinct CDR3 sequences, 40% to 50% of them present only once. Specimen: blood. The receptors stem from a man in his 60s in good health.

V gene TRBV5-1 combines with J gene TRBJ2-5, with TRBD1 matching 9 bases. CDR3 size: 15 residues. The V segment lost 2 bases and the J segment 11 bases; nucleotides outside the gene matches: 13. CDR1 is SGHRS, CDR2 YFSETQ, per germline. The DNA for the CDR3 is TGCGCCAGCAGCTTCCTCGGGACAGGGTCGGGTGAGCAGTACTTC. Residues: CASSFLGTGSGEQYF.

This clonotype came up a few times. This chain joins TRBV7-2 and TRBJ2-7; D gene unclear. This CDR3 has 14 amino acids. Germline V gene sequence: CDR1 SGHTA, CDR2 FQGNSA. Deletions cut 4 bases from V and 1 base from J, with 11 bases between. Here the CDR3 reads CASSSQVASYEQYF. CDR3 nucleotide sequence: TGTGCCAGCAGCTCCCAGGTGGCTTCCTACGAGCAGTACTTC.

The chain has TRBV5-1 and TRBJ2-1; the D gene is possibly TRBD2 (6 bases). This CDR3 is built from 16 residues. Looked up from germline, CDR1 is SGHRS and CDR2 is YFSETQ. V dropped 0 bases and J dropped 1 base, with 11 bases sitting between them. The CDR3 protein is CASSLDAAGSYNEQFF. The CDR3 coding sequence is TGCGCCAGCAGCTTGGACGCGGCGGGGTCCTACAATGAGCAGTTCTTC.

The CDR3 region is CSVEGGRRGYEQYF. CDR3 in DNA: TGCAGCGTTGAAGGCGGGAGAAGAGGGTACGAGCAGTACTTC. The chain is built from TRBV29-1 and TRBJ2-5; 7 bases match TRBD2. The end of the DNA fits TRBJ2-7 better, so the J call may be wrong. The CDR3 totals 14 residues. Per the germline V gene, CDR1 is SQVTM and CDR2 is ANQGSEA.

The rearrangement uses TRBV20-1 and TRBJ2-1; TRBD1 matches 10 bases. CDR1 DFQATT and CDR2 SNEGSKA come from the germline V gene (reference sequence). The ends lost 3 bases at V and 8 bases at J; junction bases unmatched: 10. The length of the CDR3 is 15 residues. The CDR3 DNA is TGCAGTGCTAGCGCCCCGGGACAGGGGATCGATGAGCAGTTCTTC. Translating it yields CSASAPGQGIDEQFF.

This clonotype occurred many times. The chain is built from TRBV7-3 and TRBJ2-1, with 13 bases fitting TRBD2. This CDR3 has 15 amino acids. The trim removed 4 bases at V and 7 bases at J, leaving 4 bases unmatched. The germline V gene encodes CDR1 SGHTA and CDR2 FQGTGA. Here the CDR3 reads CASSWTSGGINEQFF. The CDR3 bases are TGTGCCAGCAGCTGGACTAGCGGGGGCATTAATGAGCAGTTCTTC.

This clonotype was counted only a few times. The J gene is TRBJ2-5, the V gene TRBV7-9; D is perhaps TRBD2 (5 bases). The V and J ends lost 5 bases and 2 bases respectively, with 18 bases between them. The CDR3 spans 16 residues. Germline V lookup: CDR1 SEHNR, CDR2 FQNEAQ (reference sequence). The CDR3 nucleotides read TGTGCCAGCAGCCCTTACGTACGGGAACAACAAGAGACCCAGTACTTC. Amino acid sequence: CASSPYVREQQETQYF.

The chain uses TRBV18 and TRBJ2-5, with 7 bases aligning to TRBD1. The trim removed 3 bases at V and 0 bases at J, leaving 10 bases unmatched. The germline V gene has CDR1 KGHSH and CDR2 LQKENI. This CDR3 region has 17 residues. CDR3 coding DNA: TGTGCCAGCTCACCTCGCCCGGACAGGTCGTACCAAGAGACCCAGTACTTC. Translated, it gives CASSPRPDRSYQETQYF.

The chain combines TRBV27 with TRBJ2-5; no clear D. CDR3 size: 17 residues. Between the trimmed V and J ends, which lost 1 base and 5 bases, there was a span of 20 bases. Germline-derived CDR1 and CDR2 are MNHEY and SMNVEV (reference sequence). In DNA form, the CDR3 reads TGTGCCAGCAGTTTATATCCCCCCTCCTTAGTGGGGGAGACCCAGTACTTC. It yields the protein CASSLYPPSLVGETQYF.

The rearrangement links TRBV5-5 to TRBJ2-3; 9 nucleotides match TRBD2. Looked up from germline, CDR1 is SGHKS and CDR2 is YYEKEE (reference sequence). Trimming at V came to 0 bases and at J to 1 base, leaving 3 bases not matched to a gene. The CDR3 consists of 16 residues. Written as DNA, the CDR3 is TGTGCCAGCAGCTTGGCCCCTAGCGGGGGCACAGATACGCAGTATTTT. Protein sequence: CASSLAPSGGTDTQYF.

The chain employs TRBV5-1 and TRBJ2-5; weak D call: TRBD2 (6 bases). CDR1 and CDR2 (germline): SGHRS, YFSETQ. V lost 3 bases and J lost 3, with 12 bases in between. This CDR3 has 14 residues. For the CDR3, the DNA is TGCGCCAGCAGCTGGGAGGACGCAAAAGAGACCCAGTACTTC. The encoded protein is CASSWEDAKETQYF.

The chain combines TRBV5-1 with TRBJ1-5, with D unclear. The V end was cut by 4 bases, the J end by 0 bases, with 11 bases between. The CDR3 runs to 15 residues. CDR1 is SGHRS, CDR2 YFSETQ, per germline. The CDR3 DNA sequence: TGCGCCAGCAGCAAAGACTCTCATAGCAATCAGCCCCAGCATTTT. This gives the protein CASSKDSHSNQPQHF.

A few counts support this clonotype. The chain carries TRBV28 and TRBJ1-2; perhaps TRBD1 as D (6 bases). CDR3 length: 15 residues. V lost 5 bases and J lost 0, with 13 bases in between. Germline values: CDR1 MDHEN, CDR2 SYDVKM. The CDR3 region has the DNA TGTGCCAGCAGTACCCGACAGGTTGCTAACTATGGCTACACCTTC. This translates into CASSTRQVANYGYTF.

V usage is TRBV6-6 and J usage is TRBJ2-2; the D is unclear. Germline CDR1 and CDR2: MNHNY and SVGAGI (reference sequence). This CDR3 spans 16 amino acids. Trimming removed 0 bases at V and 4 bases at J, with 12 bases between. CDR3 nucleotides: TGTGCCAGCAGTTACTCGGTGAGGTCTGGCACCGGGGAGCTGTTTTTT. The encoded protein is CASSYSVRSGTGELFF.

The chain uses TRBV6-5 and TRBJ1-2; the D gene is possibly TRBD1 (6 bases). This CDR3 spans 16 amino acids. CDR1 is MNHEY and CDR2 is SVGAGI in the germline V gene. Between the trimmed V and J ends, which lost 5 bases and 4 bases, there was a span of 20 bases. CDR3: CASSTLTGWRIYGYTF. Written as DNA, the CDR3 is TGTGCCAGCAGTACCCTTACAGGGTGGAGAATCTATGGCTACACCTTC.